Described below is a single T cell receptor beta chain sequence and its context. There are many counts of this clonotype. The clone's antigen remains unknown. The sample holds no much larger clone one base away, and base qualities are not on file. These data belong to a study of T cells after yellow fever vaccination (dated by TCRdb to about 2019). With respect to the entire study: Libraries from fractions with low cell numbers were prepared with the SMART-Seq v4 Ultra Low Input RNA kit. To follow T-cell clones before and after primary and booster YFV17D yellow fever vaccination, bulk TCR alpha and beta repertoires were sequenced over time. Two healthy male donors, one aged 18 to 29 and one aged 30 to 40 years, made up the cohort. Blood samples were taken at several timepoints before and after primary and secondary immunization, and bulk PBMC replicates and cell subsets were isolated.

Synthesis of TCR cDNA relied on 5'RACE template switching, a step that introduced a universal primer site along with unique molecular identifiers. Priming of cDNA synthesis was performed from both the TCR alpha and TCR beta constant segments. Library amplification involved two PCR steps, and the second step added sample barcodes and sequencing adapters. Libraries were sequenced on Illumina HiSeq 2500 (2x100 bp) or NovaSeq (2x150 bp). The original methods were these. Reads were demultiplexed and collapsed into UMI consensus sequences with MIGEC, and V(D)J alignment was performed with MiXCR. Using edgeR on replicate PBMC samples, clonotypes were called vaccine-responding if FDR was below 0.01 and the log2 fold change was above 5 up to day 15. Each bulk clonotype received a CD4 or CD8 identity based on whether the sequenced CD4 or CD8 repertoire contained that clonotype at higher abundance. Starting from the raw public reads, TCRdb applied fastp trimming at Q25, assembled clones with MiXCR and retained in-frame beta chains. Rows matching on CDR3 protein sequence are summarized as one entry with the most common DNA and genes. The V and J calls were not made by the authors but by TCRdb's processing. This sample is represented by roughly 27,000 distinct CDR3 sequences; 5% of them were singletons. Of the sample, roughly two fifths is held by the ten largest clones.

Broad study findings and their caveats: FACS-sorted repertoires could contain abundant contaminating clonotypes from the bulk population, so computational filtering was required. Because only two donors were included in the study, the extent to which the findings can be generalized is limited. A small share of clonotypes occurred in both CD4 and CD8 compartments, likely arising from convergent recombination. The secondary T-cell response was found to be weaker but faster than the primary response, with a peak reached on day 5 rather than on day 15. After the booster, most clones that had expanded after primary vaccination were detected again (around 96% of CD4 and 88% of CD8), suggesting broad maintenance of memory.

Counted from cysteine to phenylalanine, this CDR3 has 14 amino acids. The only DNA kept is the CDR3, 42 bases in frame from the first base. Via the germline V gene (reference sequence), CDR1 is DFQATT and CDR2 SNEGSKA. V loses 3 bases at its end and J loses 5 bases; junction bases beyond the gene matches: 7. The treatment or condition label for this specimen denotes: live attenuated yellow fever vaccine strain. PBMCs were isolated from peripheral blood using a standard Ficoll-Paque protocol. Dynabeads CD4 and CD8 positive selection kits were used to isolate the CD4 and CD8 T-cell fractions. TriZol was used to extract RNA from bulk PBMCs, CD4 and CD8 fractions, and dextramer-positive and dextramer-negative fractions.

This specimen consisted of CD8+ T cells sorted from PBMCs, obtained 10 days after the yellow fever booster vaccination. The V and J segments used are TRBV20-1 and TRBJ2-7; 10 bases in the junction line up with TRBD1. The clonotype comes from a man aged 30 to 39 who received the YFV17D yellow fever vaccine. CDR3 region: CSASLWDRGHEQYF. The base sequence is TGCAGTGCTAGCCTCTGGGACAGGGGCCACGAGCAGTACTTC.